This is a list of T cell receptor beta chains from one sample in a study of cytomegalovirus exposure and HLA in healthy donors. Data came from immunoSEQ multiplex PCR; TCRdb stores just in-frame clones and leaves some out. The sample consists of about 140,000 clones, about 83% of them appearing once. Sequences were obtained from PBMCs. These receptor sequences come from a woman in her twenties or thirties in good health and CMV-seronegative. Each CDR3 is given with its conserved first and last residue. The D gene is left open where the match is weak. Not all rows give a size; the values are once, few, many and, for expanded clones, a class.

d_gene	v_gene	j_gene	abundance	CDR3aa	CDR3nt
TRBD2	TRBV5-1	TRBJ2-2	-	CASRYRSGGVSGELFF	TGCGCCAGCAGATATCGAAGCGGGGGGGTGTCCGGGGAGCTGTTTTTT
-	TRBV25-1	TRBJ1-2	-	CASSEYRFGGDGYTF	TGTGCCAGCAGTGAATATAGATTCGGGGGAGATGGCTACACCTTC
TRBD1	TRBV27	TRBJ2-7	-	CASSLGGQGAVFGYEQYF	TGTGCCAGCAGTTTGGGGGGACAGGGGGCAGTTTTCGGCTACGAGCAGTACTTC
-	TRBV2	TRBJ2-5	-	CATTGTNQETQYF	TGTGCCACCACCGGGACAAATCAAGAGACCCAGTACTTC
-	TRBV27	TRBJ2-7	-	CASSLAPGQSYEQYF	TGTGCCAGCAGTTTAGCCCCGGGACAATCCTACGAGCAGTACTTC
TRBD1	TRBV7-2	TRBJ2-7	-	CASSLEGQRAYEQYF	TGTGCCAGCAGCTTAGAGGGACAGCGCGCCTACGAGCAGTACTTC
TRBD1	TRBV5-4	TRBJ1-1	-	CASSFPGTGNTEAFF	TGTGCCAGCAGCTTCCCCGGGACAGGGAACACTGAAGCTTTCTTT
-	TRBV5-5	TRBJ2-1	-	CASSLDGGLYNEQFF	TGTGCCAGCAGCTTGGACGGGGGACTCTACAATGAGCAGTTCTTC
-	TRBV29-1	TRBJ2-5	-	CSVRPGGSETQYF	TGCAGCGTTCGTCCGGGGGGCTCAGAGACCCAGTACTTC
TRBD2	TRBV2	TRBJ2-5	-	CASSPHRRSSGGVQETQYF	TGTGCCAGCAGTCCCCATAGGAGGTCCAGCGGGGGCGTCCAAGAGACCCAGTACTTC
-	TRBV5-4	TRBJ2-3	-	CASSLDLVSADTQYF	TGTGCCAGCAGCTTGGATTTGGTTAGCGCAGATACGCAGTATTTT
-	TRBV14	TRBJ2-3	once	CASSQSYTQYF	TGTGCCAGCAGCCAGTCTTATACGCAGTATTTT
TRBD1	TRBV2	TRBJ1-6	-	CASSLRTGEISFFPLHF	TGTGCCAGCAGCTTAAGGACAGGGGAAATCTCCTTTTTCCCCCTCCACTTT
TRBD1	TRBV2	TRBJ2-7	once	CASMKGAGMGEQYF	TGTGCCAGCATGAAGGGGGCTGGTATGGGGGAGCAGTACTTC
-	TRBV29-1	TRBJ1-2	-	CSVGFGQNYGYTF	TGCAGCGTTGGGTTCGGACAGAACTATGGCTACACCTTC
-	TRBV6-1	TRBJ2-3	-	CASSELSTGGSDTQYF	TGTGCCAGCAGTGAATTATCGACCGGGGGTTCAGATACGCAGTATTTT
-	TRBV28	TRBJ1-5	few	CASSPPWGTYSNQPQHF	TGTGCCAGCAGCCCCCCTTGGGGCACATATAGCAATCAGCCCCAGCATTTT
-	TRBV19	TRBJ1-2	-	CASSRGGAEGYGYTF	TGTGCCAGTAGCAGGGGAGGGGCTGAAGGCTATGGCTACACCTTC
TRBD1	TRBV29-1	TRBJ2-3	-	CSVKQGADTQYF	TGCAGCGTCAAACAGGGGGCAGATACGCAGTATTTT
-	TRBV7-9	TRBJ2-7	-	CASRLGDEQYF	TGTGCCAGCAGACTCGGGGACGAGCAGTACTTC
TRBD2	TRBV6-4	TRBJ2-3	few	CASSVASGGTDTQYF	TGTGCCAGCAGTGTCGCTAGCGGGGGCACAGATACGCAGTATTTT
TRBD1	TRBV6-1	TRBJ2-7	-	CASSFNPGTGDEQYF	TGTGCCAGCAGCTTCAATCCCGGGACAGGGGACGAGCAGTACTTC
-	TRBV2	TRBJ1-6	-	CASSDLQVNSPLHF	TGTGCCAGCAGTGACCTACAGGTGAATTCACCCCTCCACTTT
TRBD2	TRBV5-1	TRBJ2-1	-	CASSLGAGGVDEQFF	TGCGCCAGCAGCTTGGGGGCGGGGGGGGTCGATGAGCAGTTCTTC
TRBD1	TRBV4-1	TRBJ1-2	few	CASSQDGDRAYTF	TGCGCCAGCAGCCAAGATGGGGACAGGGCCTACACCTTC
TRBD1	TRBV5-1	TRBJ1-3	-	CASSLSGGGNTIYF	TGCGCCAGCAGCTTATCAGGGGGGGGAAACACCATATATTTT
TRBD2	TRBV28	TRBJ2-7	-	CASSFPGLAREEQYF	TGTGCCAGCAGTTTCCCTGGACTAGCGAGGGAGGAGCAGTACTTC
-	TRBV5-1	TRBJ2-2	once	CASSGQTNTGELFF	TGCGCCAGCAGCGGACAGACGAACACCGGGGAGCTGTTTTTT
TRBD2	TRBV19	TRBJ2-1	-	CASSISPLASGGANEQFF	TGTGCCAGTAGTATAAGCCCTCTGGCTAGCGGGGGGGCAAATGAGCAGTTCTTC
-	TRBV5-1	TRBJ1-6	-	CASSWSGQYNSPLHF	TGCGCCAGCAGCTGGTCGGGACAATATAATTCACCCCTCCACTTT
TRBD1	TRBV19	TRBJ1-2	once	CASSISGTGYYGYTF	TGTGCCAGTAGTATAAGCGGGACAGGGTATTATGGCTACACCTTC
-	TRBV5-4	TRBJ2-1	-	CASSLGGGSYNEQFF	TGTGCCAGCAGCTTGGGCGGAGGGAGCTACAATGAGCAGTTCTTC
TRBD1	TRBV5-1	TRBJ1-2	-	CASSPAGGSTWGYTF	TGCGCCAGCAGCCCCGCAGGGGGCTCTACTTGGGGCTACACCTTC
TRBD2	TRBV9	TRBJ2-3	-	CASSVEASGGPVNTQYF	TGTGCCAGCAGCGTAGAGGCTAGCGGGGGGCCCGTGAACACGCAGTATTTT
-	TRBV7-2	TRBJ1-5	once	CASSLGGVGQPQHF	TGTGCCAGCAGCTTAGGTGGTGTCGGGCAGCCCCAGCATTTT
-	TRBV5-8	TRBJ1-3	-	CASSFGGLGGNTIYF	TGTGCCAGCAGCTTCGGAGGACTTGGTGGAAACACCATATATTTT
TRBD1	TRBV19	TRBJ1-2	-	CASNPGTGGNYGYTF	TGTGCCAGTAACCCCGGGACAGGGGGCAACTATGGCTACACCTTC
TRBD1	TRBV13	TRBJ1-2	-	CASSFGTGASNYGYTF	TGTGCCAGCAGCTTCGGGACAGGGGCCTCTAACTATGGCTACACCTTC
-	TRBV6-6	TRBJ1-2	-	CASSAVPGGYTF	TGTGCCAGCAGTGCCGTCCCGGGGGGCTACACCTTC
TRBD1	TRBV4-2	TRBJ1-2	few	CASSQDPTGGSGGYTF	TGTGCCAGCAGCCAAGATCCGACAGGGGGCTCGGGGGGCTACACCTTC
-	TRBV5-1	TRBJ1-2	-	CASSLAQAQLGGHGYTF	TGCGCCAGCAGCTTGGCACAGGCCCAACTCGGTGGTCATGGCTACACCTTC
-	TRBV5-5	TRBJ1-2	-	CASSFTGMESNYGYTF	TGTGCCAGCAGCTTCACAGGGATGGAGTCTAACTATGGCTACACCTTC
-	TRBV5-6	TRBJ1-6	-	CASSLGAGQYNSPLHF	TGTGCCAGCAGCTTGGGGGCAGGCCAGTATAATTCACCCCTCCACTTT
-	TRBV11-2	TRBJ2-4	-	CASSPVAKNIQYF	TGTGCCAGCAGCCCCGTAGCCAAAAACATTCAGTACTTC
TRBD1	TRBV2	TRBJ2-6	-	CASRWDRTSSGANVLTF	TGTGCCAGCCGATGGGACAGGACGAGCTCTGGGGCCAACGTCCTGACTTTC
TRBD1	TRBV5-1	TRBJ1-4	-	CASSLGQASNEKLFF	TGCGCCAGCAGCTTAGGACAGGCCTCTAATGAAAAACTGTTTTTT
TRBD1	TRBV6-6	TRBJ2-7	-	CASSLGQALTYEQYF	TGTGCCAGCAGCCTCGGACAGGCCTTGACCTACGAGCAGTACTTC